This TCR beta chain was identified in a study of CDR3 diversity in severe acne. Trimming removed 5 bases from V and 0 bases from J, with 8 bases in between. Germline CDR1 reads MGHDK; CDR2 reads SYGVNS. There are 13 residues in the CDR3. TCRdb re-derived calls from the PCR reads in MiXCR, one entry per CDR3 protein. The sample gives about 93,000 distinct CDR3 sequences, over 45% of which show up once; about a tenth is in the top ten. The source is a male donor in good health, serving as a control. What was sequenced was blood. This chain connects TRBV25-1 to TRBJ2-7; D is unclear. The CDR3 reads CASSHGSSYEQYF. The CDR3 DNA follows: TGTGCCAGCAGTCACGGAAGCTCCTACGAGCAGTACTTC.